This TCR beta chain was identified in a study of T cell responses to AZD1222 COVID-19 vaccine. The method was immunoSEQ multiplex PCR; TCRdb's version includes in-frame clones alone and lacks a portion of them. The sample gives 130,000 or so clones, 90% of which show up once; less than 8.5% is in the top ten. CDR1 and CDR2 from the germline V gene are SGHDT and YYEEEE. Trimming removed 2 bases from V and 4 bases from J, with 10 bases in between. This CDR3 is built from 14 residues. This chain connects TRBV5-6 to TRBJ2-1; D may be TRBD1 (6 bases). Sequences were derived from peripheral blood, sampled on day 0 of AZD1222 vaccination. The TCR sequence derives from an adult in good health. The CDR3 protein is CASSLGQFYNEQFF. DNA of the CDR3: TGTGCCAGCAGCTTAGGACAGTTTTACAATGAGCAGTTCTTC.